These T cell receptor beta chains were read from a single sample in a study of blood T cell repertoires in COVID-19. TCRdb's table, derived via immunoSEQ multiplex PCR, lists solely in-frame clones and lacks some. The sample has approximately 41,000 clones; 80% to 90% are singletons. The sequenced sample consisted of peripheral blood. Receptor source: a woman aged 40 to 50 with acute or convalescent COVID-19. Both conserved end residues are part of each CDR3. The D gene is left open where the match is weak. Rows may omit the clone size; those that give it use once, few, many or a size class.

TRBJ2-7	TRBD1	.	TRBV28	TGTGCCAGCAGGAGGGGACAGGTACCCTACGAGCAGTACTTC	CASRRGQVPYEQYF
TRBJ1-2	TRBD1	.	TRBV5-5	TGTGCCAGCAGCGCGAGGGAACCCGGGACAGGGGTTTTCTATGGCTACACCTTC	CASSAREPGTGVFYGYTF
TRBJ1-2	TRBD1	.	TRBV11-2	TGTGCCAGCAGCTTAGTGGGACAGGGGGATGGCTACACCTTC	CASSLVGQGDGYTF
TRBJ2-3	.	once	TRBV7-3	TGTGCCAGCAGCTTAGACCCCGGGTCAGATACGCAGTATTTT	CASSLDPGSDTQYF
TRBJ2-3	TRBD2	.	TRBV5-1	TGCGCCAGCGGTAGCGGGAGGGCCAACGGAGATACGCAGTATTTT	CASGSGRANGDTQYF
TRBJ2-1	TRBD1	.	TRBV18	TGTGCCAGCTCACCAGGGACAGGGGATTGGAATGAGCAGTTCTTC	CASSPGTGDWNEQFF
TRBJ1-5	.	.	TRBV6-2/TRBV6-3	TGTGCCAGCAGTTACGGGGGGGGTGGTCAGCCCCAGCATTTT	CASSYGGGGQPQHF
TRBJ2-7	.	.	TRBV4-1	TGCGCCAGCAGCCAAGGGACAGCTAACTCCTACGAGCAGTACTTC	CASSQGTANSYEQYF
TRBJ1-5	.	.	TRBV5-1	TGCGCCAGCAGCTTGGAGGGAGGGGGGGATCAGCCCCAGCATTTT	CASSLEGGGDQPQHF
TRBJ2-7	.	.	TRBV29-1	TGCAGCGGTCAGGAGGCCTACGAGCAGTACTTC	CSGQEAYEQYF
TRBJ1-5	.	.	TRBV18	TGTGCCAGCTCTCGAACGGACAGATATAGCAATCAGCCCCAGCATTTT	CASSRTDRYSNQPQHF
TRBJ1-4	TRBD1	once	TRBV18	TGTGCCAGCTCACAAGGACAGGGGGCATCTGGGCAAAAACTGTTTTTT	CASSQGQGASGQKLFF
TRBJ1-1	.	.	TRBV9	TGTGCCAGCAGCGTAGCAGGGAGGGGAAACACTGAAGCTTTCTTT	CASSVAGRGNTEAFF
TRBJ2-1	TRBD1	.	TRBV10-3	TGTGCCATCATGAGCATGTCCCCGGGACAGGGGGGCTACAATGAGCAGTTCTTC	CAIMSMSPGQGGYNEQFF
TRBJ1-5	.	.	TRBV12-3/TRBV12-4	TGTGCCAGCAGTTCCTCCCCCGATCAGCCCCAGCATTTT	CASSSSPDQPQHF
TRBJ1-2	TRBD1	.	TRBV19	TGTGCCAGTAGTCCCTCCGGGGGGACAGGTATCTATGGCTACACCTTC	CASSPSGGTGIYGYTF
TRBJ2-3	TRBD2	.	TRBV7-6	TGTGCCAGCACCACACCCGGACTAGCGGGACTATCCACAGATACGCAGTATTTT	CASTTPGLAGLSTDTQYF
TRBJ2-4	.	once	TRBV10-3	TGTGCCATCAGTGAGTCAATTTACGGGGAAAAAAACATTCAGTACTTC	CAISESIYGEKNIQYF
TRBJ1-2	TRBD1	.	TRBV5-4	TGTGCCAGCGGAATGACGGGTCAGGGGGTCCGTGGCTACACCTTC	CASGMTGQGVRGYTF
TRBJ1-5	.	.	TRBV27	TGTGCCAGCAGTTTAGGAGGGCTTAGCAATCAGCCCCAGCATTTT	CASSLGGLSNQPQHF
TRBJ1-3	.	.	TRBV12-3/TRBV12-4	TGTGCCAGCAGCCCGACACGAAACACCATATATTTT	CASSPTRNTIYF
TRBJ1-6	.	few	TRBV28	TGTGCCAGCAGTTTACAGGGGAATAATTCACCCCTCCACTTT	CASSLQGNNSPLHF
TRBJ2-7	.	.	TRBV21-1	TGTGCCAGCAGCACACGAGGGGACAGCTCCTACGAGCAGTACTTC	CASSTRGDSSYEQYF
TRBJ1-4	.	.	TRBV7-9	TGTGCCAGCAGCTTAGGCAGGGCTTCTGAAAAACTGTTTTTT	CASSLGRASEKLFF
TRBJ1-1	.	.	TRBV10-3	TGTGCCACTTCAAGTGGGCCTGAAGCTTTCTTT	CATSSGPEAFF
TRBJ2-7	.	.	TRBV19	TGTGCCAGTAGAGGAGGGCTCGAGCAGTACTTC	CASRGGLEQYF
TRBJ1-2	.	.	TRBV7-9	TGTGCCAGCAGCTTAGTGCCAGACCCCGAGCGTGGCTACACCTTC	CASSLVPDPERGYTF